This T cell receptor beta chain was captured in a study of T cell repertoires in cytomegalovirus infection. TCRdb reprocessed the reads with MiXCR, giving one entry per CDR3 protein. This table has about 830,000 distinct CDR3 sequences, around a third appearing once. Regarding this clonotype: Its antigen is unidentified.

CDR1 is MGHRA and CDR2 is YSYEKL in the germline V gene. Germline trimming cut 1 base from V and 8 bases from J; bases unmatched to any gene: 5. The CDR3 covers 15 residues. The sequence derives from a human donor in good health (CMV status not recorded). Some clones in this sample may be carry-over from other donors' samples. The chain carries TRBV4-1 and TRBJ2-1; 10 nucleotides align to TRBD1. Source: cultured CD8+ T cells from PBMCs, taken from culture after CMV antigen stimulation. The CDR3 DNA reads TGCGCCAGCAGCCAAGGCGGGACAGGGGTAGATGAGCAGTTCTTC. It is translated as CASSQGGTGVDEQFF.